This T cell receptor (beta chain) comes out of a study of blood T cell repertoires in COVID-19. Looking at the study overall: PBMCs, B-cell-depleted T cells, or T cells provided the cDNA or gDNA that made up the material.

The repertoire was sequenced with immunoSEQ multiplex PCR; TCRdb's copy has only in-frame clones and lacks some. There are roughly 150,000 clones in the sample; around 84% occur only once, and 2% to 3% lies in the top ten. V dropped 1 base and J dropped 8; count of bases not matched to a gene: 10. This CDR3 is built from 17 residues. Looked up from germline, CDR1 is SGHTA and CDR2 is FQGNSA. A Seattle source enrolled patients during active infection and followed them longitudinally. J is TRBJ2-1 and V is TRBV7-2, with TRBD2 identical over 11 bases. This clonotype was obtained from a woman at least 80 years old with COVID-19, enrolled during active disease. The sequencing input was peripheral blood. In nucleotides, the CDR3 is TGTGCCAGCAGCTTAGTCGGTACTAGCGGGAGTGTCGATGAGCAGTTCTTC. The encoded protein is CASSLVGTSGSVDEQFF.